These T cell receptor beta chains were read from a single sample in a study of HIV-infected children after antiretroviral therapy interruption. MiXCR was run by TCRdb on the 3' RACE reads, yielding one entry per CDR3 protein. This sample yields over 15,000 distinct CDR3 sequences, of which roughly 3.4% are seen a single time; 5% to 5.5% belongs to the top ten. The sequenced sample was CD45RA+ CD4+ T cells from PBMCs, obtained from a donor given antiretroviral therapy, either interrupted or continuous. These receptor sequences come from a child aged 2 to 17 with HIV. Each CDR3 is given with its conserved first and last residue. The D gene is left open where the match is weak. Clone size is not always given. Where it is, it says once, few, many or a class for expanded clones.

TGTGCCAGCGCCATTCAGGGTCCGGGAAACGAGCAGTACTTC CASAIQGPGNEQYF 14 TRBJ2-7 TRBV12-3/TRBV12-4 NA many
TGTGCCAGCAGCGTAGGAACAGGTAGCACAGATACGCAGTATTTT CASSVGTGSTDTQYF 15 TRBJ2-3 TRBV9 NA many
TGTGCCAGCAGTATGAAATTAGGGCTCATGAACACTGAAGCTTTCTTT CASSMKLGLMNTEAFF 16 TRBJ1-1 TRBV25-1 NA many
TGTGCCAGCAGCGTTGGTCAGGGGTCGACTGAAGCTTTCTTT CASSVGQGSTEAFF 14 TRBJ1-1 TRBV9 NA many
TGTGCCAGTAGTATAGTTTTCCCTCAGCCCCAGCATTTT CASSIVFPQPQHF 13 TRBJ1-5 TRBV19 NA many
TGTGCCAGCAGCTATCCGGGACAGGGAAGGCAAGACACCCAGTACTTT CASSYPGQGRQDTQYF 16 TRBJ2-5 TRBV3-1 TRBD1 medium-sized
TGTGCCAGCAGCCATCCCAGACAGGCCTCCTGGGAGCAGTACTTC CASSHPRQASWEQYF 15 TRBJ2-7 TRBV6-1 NA medium-sized
TGTGCCAGCAGTTACAGGAACAGGGCCCTCTCTGGGGCCAACGTCCTGACTTTC CASSYRNRALSGANVLTF 18 TRBJ2-6 TRBV6-2/TRBV6-3 NA NA
TGCGCCAGCAGCTCTGGACCGAACAATCAGCCCCAGCATTTT CASSSGPNNQPQHF 14 TRBJ1-5 TRBV5-1 NA NA
TGTGCCAGCAGTAGCGGACAATCCTCCTACGAGCAGTACTTC CASSSGQSSYEQYF 14 TRBJ2-7 TRBV28 NA many
TGTGCCATCCCCCGGACAGGAGTAAGCTCCTACGAGCAGTACTTC CAIPRTGVSSYEQYF 15 TRBJ2-7 TRBV7-9 TRBD1 many
TGTGCCAGCAGTGTAGATCAGCCCCAGCATTTT CASSVDQPQHF 11 TRBJ1-5 TRBV2 NA many
TGTGCCAGCAGCCCGGGGACTAGCGGTTGGGAGACCCAGTACTTC CASSPGTSGWETQYF 15 TRBJ2-5 TRBV7-9 TRBD2 large
TGTGCCAGCAGTTTAGACAGGGGGCGGAATGAGCAGTTCTTC CASSLDRGRNEQFF 14 TRBJ2-1 TRBV6-2/TRBV6-3 TRBD1 many
TGTGCCAGCTCGGGCGCTTATGCTGAGCAGTTCTTC CASSGAYAEQFF 12 TRBJ2-1 TRBV13 NA many
TGTGCCAGCTCCCTCCGAGAGGGTCTTGCAACTAATGAAAAACTGTTTTTT CASSLREGLATNEKLFF 17 TRBJ1-4 TRBV18 NA many
TGCGCCAGCAGCAGAGCGGGAGAGGGAGAGACCCAGTACTTC CASSRAGEGETQYF 14 TRBJ2-5 TRBV5-1 TRBD2 many
TGTGCCAGCAGCTTATCTGCAGGGACGGCGCCAGATACGCAGTATTTT CASSLSAGTAPDTQYF 16 TRBJ2-3 TRBV11-2 NA many
TGTGCCAGCAGACTGAGGGATACGCAGTATTTT CASRLRDTQYF 11 TRBJ2-3 TRBV27 NA many
TGCAGTGCTAGACTAGCGGGAATCTACGAGCAGTACTTC CSARLAGIYEQYF 13 TRBJ2-7 TRBV20-1 TRBD2 medium-sized
TGCAGGAGCGGATCGGATACGCAGTATTTT CRSGSDTQYF 10 TRBJ2-3 TRBV20-1 NA many
TGTGCCACCAGTGACGCCGGGACAGAGCAGTACTTC CATSDAGTEQYF 12 TRBJ2-7 TRBV24-1 NA many
TGTGCCTGGTCAGATAGGGACTATGGCTACACCTTC CAWSDRDYGYTF 12 TRBJ1-2 TRBV30 NA medium-sized
TGCAGCGTTGGATTCCAGGGGTGGAGGACTGAAGCTTTCTTT CSVGFQGWRTEAFF 14 TRBJ1-1 TRBV29-1 NA medium-sized
TGTGCCAGCAGCCCCGGGACAGGGGAGATTTGCGAGCAGTACTTC CASSPGTGEICEQYF 15 TRBJ2-7 TRBV25-1 TRBD1 medium-sized
TGTGCCAGCAGTTTATGGGTTCATTTCGGAAACAATGAGCAGTTCTTC CASSLWVHFGNNEQFF 16 TRBJ2-1 TRBV12-3/TRBV12-4 NA few
TGCGCCAGCAGTCCTACAGGGGCCCCAACTGAAAAACTGTTTTTT CASSPTGAPTEKLFF 15 TRBJ1-4 TRBV4-1 TRBD1 NA
TGTGCCAGCAGCTTAGCAGGAGATCAGCCCCAGCATTTT CASSLAGDQPQHF 13 TRBJ1-5 TRBV7-8 NA many
TGTGCCAGCAGCCAGGGACAGGCCTTTGAAGCTTTCTTT CASSQGQAFEAFF 13 TRBJ1-1 TRBV5-6 TRBD1 many
TGTGCCAGCAGCTGGGGGTCAGGGGCGATTTCTGGGGGCTACACCTTC CASSWGSGAISGGYTF 16 TRBJ1-2 TRBV7-2 NA many
TGTGCCAGCAGTCTCGGACTAGTCTACGAGCAGTACTTC CASSLGLVYEQYF 13 TRBJ2-7 TRBV6-6 TRBD2 medium-sized
TGTGCCAGCAGTTTAGCCCCAGGGAACACTGAAGCTTTCTTT CASSLAPGNTEAFF 14 TRBJ1-1 TRBV12-3/TRBV12-4 NA many
TGTGCCAGCAGTGATCGGGACTGGGGGGCCCAAGACACCCAGTACTTT CASSDRDWGAQDTQYF 16 TRBJ2-5 TRBV6-1 NA few
TGTGCCACCAGTGATCGGGACAGGGGAGCTTTCTTT CATSDRDRGAFF 12 TRBJ1-1 TRBV24-1 TRBD1 few
TGTGCCAGCACCCATGGGGGGTTTGAAGCTTTCTTT CASTHGGFEAFF 12 TRBJ1-1 TRBV12-3/TRBV12-4 NA many
TGTGCCACCAGTGACTCGACTAGCGGGTCCCCAGACGAGCAGTTCTTC CATSDSTSGSPDEQFF 16 TRBJ2-1 TRBV24-1 TRBD2 many
TGCAGTGCTAGAGTCGGCGGAGCCAATCAGCCCCAGCATTTT CSARVGGANQPQHF 14 TRBJ1-5 TRBV20-1 NA many
TGCGCCAGCAGCTTGGCAGGGACCACTGAAGCTTTCTTT CASSLAGTTEAFF 13 TRBJ1-1 TRBV5-1 NA many
TGTGCCAGCAGTTCTTACGGGAACACCATATATTTT CASSSYGNTIYF 12 TRBJ1-3 TRBV6-2/TRBV6-3 NA many
TGTGCCAGCAGCCGCCCGGGACAGGGAGGATCACCCCTCCACTTT CASSRPGQGGSPLHF 15 TRBJ1-6 TRBV5-6 TRBD1 medium-sized
TGTGCCAGCAAGGGACAGGGATATCAGCCCCAGCATTTT CASKGQGYQPQHF 13 TRBJ1-5 TRBV28 TRBD1 many
TGTGCCAGCAGCCAAGATGTCGGGACAGGGCACACCGGGGAGCTGTTTTTT CASSQDVGTGHTGELFF 17 TRBJ2-2 TRBV4-2 TRBD1 many
TGTGCCAGCAGCCCCCGGACTGGGGGGCGCGATCAAAACACCTTGTACTTT CASSPRTGGRDQNTLYF 17 TRBJ2-4 TRBV4-2 NA many
TGTGCCAGCAGCTCCGGGGGTGCAGGGACCAACGTCCTGACTTTC CASSSGGAGTNVLTF 15 TRBJ2-6 TRBV5-4 NA many
TGTGCCTGGAGACTTCGGGGGGGCACAGATACGCAGTATTTT CAWRLRGGTDTQYF 14 TRBJ2-3 TRBV30 TRBD2 few